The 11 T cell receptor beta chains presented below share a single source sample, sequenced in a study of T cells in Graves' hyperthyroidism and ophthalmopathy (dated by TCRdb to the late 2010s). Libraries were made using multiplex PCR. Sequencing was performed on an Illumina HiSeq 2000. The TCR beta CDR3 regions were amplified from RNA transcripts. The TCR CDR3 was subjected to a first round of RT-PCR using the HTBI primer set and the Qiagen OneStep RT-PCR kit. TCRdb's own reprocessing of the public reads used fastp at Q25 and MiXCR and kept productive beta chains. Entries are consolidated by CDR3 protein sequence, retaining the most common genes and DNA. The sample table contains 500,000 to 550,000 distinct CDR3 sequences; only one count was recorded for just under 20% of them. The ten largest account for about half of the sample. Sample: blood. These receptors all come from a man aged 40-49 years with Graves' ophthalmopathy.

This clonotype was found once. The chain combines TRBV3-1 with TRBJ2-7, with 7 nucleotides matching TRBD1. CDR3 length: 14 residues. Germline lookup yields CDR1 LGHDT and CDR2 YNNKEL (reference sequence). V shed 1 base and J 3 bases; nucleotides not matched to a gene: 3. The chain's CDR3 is CASSQVTGIYEQYF. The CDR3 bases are TGTGCCAGCAGCCAAGTGACAGGGATCTACGAGCAGTACTTC.

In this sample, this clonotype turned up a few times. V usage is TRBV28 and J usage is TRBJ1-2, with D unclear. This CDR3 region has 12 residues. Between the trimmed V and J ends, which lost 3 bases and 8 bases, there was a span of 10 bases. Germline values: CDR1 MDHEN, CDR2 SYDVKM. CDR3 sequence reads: CASSFMGEGYTF. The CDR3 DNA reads TGTGCCAGCAGTTTTATGGGCGAGGGCTACACCTTC.

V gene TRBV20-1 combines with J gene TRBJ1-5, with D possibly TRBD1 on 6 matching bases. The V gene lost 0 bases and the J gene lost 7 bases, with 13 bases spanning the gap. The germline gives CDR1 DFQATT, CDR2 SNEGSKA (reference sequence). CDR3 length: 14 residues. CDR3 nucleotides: TGCAGTGCTAGAGATTCAGGGGCCGGCCAGCCCCAGCATTTT. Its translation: CSARDSGAGQPQHF.

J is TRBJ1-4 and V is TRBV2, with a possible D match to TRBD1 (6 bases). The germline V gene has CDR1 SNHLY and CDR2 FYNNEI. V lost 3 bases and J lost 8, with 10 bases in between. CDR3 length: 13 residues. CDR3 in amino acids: CASSEGAWEKLFF. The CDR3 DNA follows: TGTGCCAGCAGTGAGGGGGCTTGGGAAAAACTGTTTTTT.

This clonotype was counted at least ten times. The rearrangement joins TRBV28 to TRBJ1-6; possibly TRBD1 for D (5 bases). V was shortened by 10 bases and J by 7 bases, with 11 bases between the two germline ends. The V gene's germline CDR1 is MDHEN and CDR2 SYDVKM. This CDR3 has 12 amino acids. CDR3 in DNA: TGTGCCACCTACGGGGGAAATTCACCCCTCCACTTT. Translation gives CATYGGNSPLHF.

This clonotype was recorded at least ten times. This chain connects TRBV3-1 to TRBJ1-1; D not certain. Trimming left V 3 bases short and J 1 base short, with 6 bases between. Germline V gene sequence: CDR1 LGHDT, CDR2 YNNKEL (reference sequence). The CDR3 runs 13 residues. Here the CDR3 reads CASSHGPNTEAFF. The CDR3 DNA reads TGTGCCAGCAGCCACGGTCCGAACACTGAAGCTTTCTTT.

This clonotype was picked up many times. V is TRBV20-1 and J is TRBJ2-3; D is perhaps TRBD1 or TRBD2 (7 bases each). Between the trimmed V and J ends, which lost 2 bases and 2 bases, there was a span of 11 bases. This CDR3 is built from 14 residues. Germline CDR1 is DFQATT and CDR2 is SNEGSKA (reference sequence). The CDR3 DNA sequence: TGCAGTGCTAGACAGGGGGGGCTCACAGATACGCAGTATTTT. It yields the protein CSARQGGLTDTQYF.

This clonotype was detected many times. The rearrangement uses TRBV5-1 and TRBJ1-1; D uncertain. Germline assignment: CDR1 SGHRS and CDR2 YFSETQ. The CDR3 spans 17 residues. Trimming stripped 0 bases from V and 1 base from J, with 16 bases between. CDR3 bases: TGCGCCAGCAGCTTGGCGGTTTTGGGCAGGACGAACACTGAAGCTTTCTTT. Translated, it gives CASSLAVLGRTNTEAFF.

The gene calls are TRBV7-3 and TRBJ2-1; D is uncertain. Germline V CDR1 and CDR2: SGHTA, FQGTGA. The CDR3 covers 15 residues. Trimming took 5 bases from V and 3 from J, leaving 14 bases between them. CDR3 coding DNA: TGTGCCAGCAGCCTGCAGGAAGACCTCTACAATGAGCAGTTCTTC. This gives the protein CASSLQEDLYNEQFF.

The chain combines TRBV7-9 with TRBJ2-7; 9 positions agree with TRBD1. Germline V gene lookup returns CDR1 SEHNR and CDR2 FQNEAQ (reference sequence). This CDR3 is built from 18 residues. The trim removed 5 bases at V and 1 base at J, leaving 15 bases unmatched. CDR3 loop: CASSRGGTGLSGSYEQYF. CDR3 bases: TGTGCCAGCAGCCGAGGGGGGACAGGGTTAAGTGGGTCCTACGAGCAGTACTTC.

The CDR3 region has the DNA TGTGCCAGCTCACAACTTGAGGGGACACCCCGGGCGGAGCTGTTTTTT. This gives the protein CASSQLEGTPRAELFF. The rearrangement links TRBV18 to TRBJ2-2, with a tentative D call TRBD1 (6 bases). The germline V and J ends were trimmed by 4 bases and 10 bases, with 22 bases remaining between them. The CDR3 has 16 residues. The germline V gene has CDR1 KGHSH and CDR2 LQKENI.